Each of the 8 T cell receptor beta chains below was sequenced from the same sample in a study of CD8 T cells in ankylosing spondylitis. TCRdb re-called the 5' RACE reads through MiXCR, storing one row per CDR3 protein. Found here are some 140,000 distinct CDR3 sequences, 7.3% of them singletons; the top ten hold roughly 12%. The sequenced sample consisted of blood, either unsorted or a sorted T cell fraction (not recorded which). These receptors all come from a female donor with ankylosing spondylitis or in good health (not recorded which).

This clonotype was seen at least ten times. The chain joins TRBV28 to TRBJ2-4, with 8 nucleotides matching TRBD1. V was clipped by 6 bases and J by 0 bases; unmatched bases: 10. Germline CDR1 is MDHEN and CDR2 is SYDVKM. This CDR3 region has 17 residues. The CDR3 sequence is CASRTMDRALAKNIQYF. As DNA, the CDR3 is TGTGCCAGCAGGACCATGGACAGGGCCTTAGCCAAAAACATTCAGTACTTC.

This chain joins TRBV30 and TRBJ2-7; possibly TRBD1 for D (6 bases). Germline values: CDR1 GTSNPN, CDR2 SVGIG (reference sequence). Trimming shortened V by 1 base and J by 4 bases, and 17 bases separated the two germline ends. This CDR3 comprises 15 residues. CDR3: CAWSGKGAGVYEQYF. Here the CDR3 DNA reads TGTGCCTGGAGTGGTAAAGGGGCAGGGGTATACGAGCAGTACTTC.

This clonotype was observed many times. The rearrangement uses TRBV18 and TRBJ1-2, with D perhaps matching TRBD1 (5 bases). The CDR3 runs to 15 residues. CDR1 and CDR2 from the germline V gene are KGHSH and LQKENI. Trimming pared 3 bases from V and 8 bases from J, leaving 19 bases between. For the CDR3, the DNA is TGTGCCAGCTCACCCCCGAGCGTAAGGGGAGGCGGCTACACCTTC. Translation: CASSPPSVRGGGYTF.

This clonotype appeared many times. The rearrangement uses TRBV5-5 and TRBJ2-2, with D hard to call. The CDR3 sequence is 16 residues long. Germline lookup yields CDR1 SGHKS and CDR2 YYEKEE (reference sequence). The V gene lost 5 bases and the J gene lost 5 bases, with 19 bases spanning the gap. Here the CDR3 reads CASSNAAGTGTGELFF. Written as DNA, the CDR3 is TGTGCCAGCAGTAACGCTGCAGGTACCGGGACCGGGGAGCTGTTTTTT.

This clonotype was counted many times. The J gene is TRBJ2-7, the V gene TRBV5-6, with 8 bases identical to TRBD2. The CDR3 totals 15 residues. The V gene end was trimmed by 3 bases and the J gene end by 2 bases; junction bases not matched to a gene: 7. From germline, CDR1 is SGHDT and CDR2 YYEEEE. Written as DNA, the CDR3 is TGTGCCAGCAGCTGGACAGCCGGGGGGGCCTACGAGCAGTACTTC. Translation: CASSWTAGGAYEQYF.

This clonotype was detected ten times or more. The CDR3 protein is CSARAPDGAGPEAFF. CDR3 nucleotide sequence: TGCAGTGCTAGAGCCCCGGACGGAGCCGGCCCTGAAGCTTTCTTT. The V and J genes are TRBV20-1 and TRBJ1-1, with D uncertain. CDR1 is DFQATT and CDR2 is SNEGSKA in the germline V gene (reference sequence). V was cut by 1 base and J by 6 bases, with 18 bases left in between. The CDR3 sequence is 15 residues long.

A word on this clonotype: A much larger clone sits a single nucleotide away, making a read error possible. The chain carries TRBV30 and TRBJ1-1; tentative D call: TRBD1 (5 bases). Germline CDR1 and CDR2: GTSNPN and SVGIG (reference sequence). The CDR3 is made up of 13 amino acids. Deletions cut 4 bases from V and 5 bases from J, with 14 bases between. The CDR3 loop reads CAWMERAGTEAFF. In DNA form, the CDR3 reads TGTGCCTGGATGGAGAGGGCAGGGACTGAAGCTTTCTTT.

In this sample, this clonotype turned up many times. V usage is TRBV13 and J usage is TRBJ1-1; D gene ambiguous. The CDR3 consists of 14 residues. Germline CDR1 reads PRHDT; CDR2 reads FYEKMQ (reference sequence). Deletions cut 4 bases from V and 0 bases from J, with 9 bases between. For the CDR3, the DNA is TGTGCCAGCAGCTCCGGAACCCTGAACACTGAAGCTTTCTTT. It yields the protein CASSSGTLNTEAFF.